These 23 T cell receptor beta chains came from one sample sequenced in a study of blood T cell repertoires in COVID-19. Sequenced by immunoSEQ multiplex PCR; TCRdb stores in-frame clones only, minus some. The table includes 100,000 to 150,000 clones, about 85% detected once. Material for sequencing was peripheral blood. All receptors come from a man aged 55 to 69 with acute or convalescent COVID-19.

This chain uses TRBV28 with TRBJ1-2; D gene ambiguous. Germline CDR1 reads MDHEN; CDR2 reads SYDVKM. Between the trimmed V and J ends, which lost 2 bases and 3 bases, there was a span of 10 bases. The CDR3 extends over 14 amino acids. CDR3 nucleotides: TGTGCCAGCAGTTTACCAGAAATCCACTATGGCTACACCTTC. It specifies CASSLPEIHYGYTF.

The chain combines TRBV27 with TRBJ1-1; 8 bases are shared with TRBD1. CDR1 MNHEY and CDR2 SMNVEV come from the germline V gene (reference sequence). The CDR3 length is 15 residues. J gave up 0 bases and V 5 bases, and 5 bases lay outside the gene matches. The CDR3 DNA follows: TGTGCCAGCAGTGGAGGGACAGGAATGAACACTGAAGCTTTCTTT. Its translation is CASSGGTGMNTEAFF.

The chain employs TRBV29-1 and TRBJ1-1; D gene uncertain. The CDR3 is made up of 15 amino acids. With 3 bases removed from V and 4 bases from J, the gap between germline ends came to 18 bases. Germline loops: CDR1 SQVTM, CDR2 ANQGSEA. The CDR3 DNA is TGCAGCGTTGAGGGAGTAGTGTCGAGTACCACTGAAGCTTTCTTT. It encodes CSVEGVVSSTTEAFF. The full variable domain, rest sourced from reference TRBV29-1 and TRBJ1-1, is SAVISQKPSRDICQRGTSLTIQCQVDSQVTMMFWYRQQPGQSLTLIATANQGSEATYESGFVIDKFPISRPNLTFSTLTVSNMSPEDSSIYLCSVEGVVSSTTEAFFGQGTRLTVV.

The V call is TRBV7-2, the J call TRBJ2-5; 13 nucleotides line up with TRBD2. Germline lookup yields CDR1 SGHTA and CDR2 FQGNSA. This CDR3 comprises 15 residues. Trimming at V came to 4 bases and at J to 2 bases, leaving 1 base not matched to a gene. This chain's CDR3 is CASSSGLAGQETQYF. CDR3 bases: TGTGCCAGCAGCTCGGGACTAGCGGGGCAAGAGACCCAGTACTTC. Together with reference TRBV7-2 and TRBJ2-5, the CDR3 gives the full variable domain: GAGVSQSPSNKVTEKGKDVELRCDPISGHTALYWYRQSLGQGLEFLIYFQGNSAPDKSGLPSDRFSAERTGGSVSTLTIQRTQQEDSAVYLCASSSGLAGQETQYFGPGTRLLVL.

The V gene is TRBV5-1, the J gene TRBJ2-7, with 7 nucleotides matching TRBD2. The germline gives CDR1 SGHRS, CDR2 YFSETQ. The CDR3 is 14 residues long. J was trimmed by 8 bases and V by 7 bases; bases with no gene match: 15. The CDR3 DNA sequence: TGCGCCAGCGCAGAGGGAGGGTCCCCCGTGAAGCAGTACTTC. Translated, it gives CASAEGGSPVKQYF. Supplemented by reference TRBV5-1 and TRBJ2-7, the full variable domain reads KAGVTQTPRYLIKTRGQQVTLSCSPISGHRSVSWYQQTPGQGLQFLFEYFSETQRNKGNFPGRFSGRQFSNSRSEMNVSTLELGDSALYLCASAEGGSPVKQYFGPGTRLTVT.

This sequence joins TRBV3-1 (or the pseudogene TRBV3-2) and TRBJ2-3; 10 bases align to TRBD2. The germline V gene has CDR1 LGHDT and CDR2 YNNKEL (reference sequence). J was trimmed by 2 bases and V by 0 bases; bases with no gene match: 14. This CDR3 region has 20 residues. Here the CDR3 DNA reads TGTGCCAGCAGCCAAGATCCTCAGCGGGAGGGCCTTTTTTACACAGATACGCAGTATTTT. The encoded protein is CASSQDPQREGLFYTDTQYF.

The V and J genes are TRBV6-5 and TRBJ1-1; possible D gene TRBD1, 5 bases. The CDR3 is 13 amino acids. V dropped 0 bases and J dropped 8 bases, with 10 bases sitting between them. Germline values: CDR1 MNHEY, CDR2 SVGAGI. The CDR3 DNA reads as TGTGCCAGCAGTTACTCAGACGGGGGGGAAGCTTTCTTT. Amino acids: CASSYSDGGEAFF.

This clone was counted a single time. J is TRBJ2-5 and V is TRBV7-9; D gene uncertain. The V and J ends lost 5 bases and 2 bases respectively, with 3 bases between them. Germline V CDR1 and CDR2: SEHNR, FQNEAQ (reference sequence). The CDR3 covers 11 residues. The CDR3 sequence is CASSQQETQYF. The CDR3 nucleotides read TGTGCCAGCAGCCAGCAAGAGACCCAGTACTTC.

This clone was recorded only once. The chain uses TRBV18 and TRBJ2-5, with 7 bases aligning to TRBD2. Per germline, CDR1 KGHSH and CDR2 LQKENI. The J segment lost 1 base and the V segment lost 8 bases, leaving 1 base of the junction unmatched. The CDR3 loop spans 12 amino acids. CDR3: CASGTTQETQYF. The CDR3 nucleotides are TGTGCCAGCGGGACTACCCAAGAGACCCAGTACTTC.

The V call is TRBV27, the J call TRBJ2-1; D ambiguous. The germline V gene encodes CDR1 MNHEY and CDR2 SMNVEV (reference sequence). CDR3 size: 14 residues. Trimming removed 5 bases from V and 0 bases from J, with 8 bases in between. For the CDR3, the DNA is TGTGCCAGCAGTCCAGGTGGCTCCTACAATGAGCAGTTCTTC. It is translated as CASSPGGSYNEQFF.

The CDR3 loop reads CASSFQGARGTEAFF. The CDR3 nucleotides are TGTGCCAGCAGCTTCCAGGGGGCAAGGGGGACTGAAGCTTTCTTT. This chain links TRBV27 with TRBJ1-1; 8 nucleotides align to TRBD1. The ends lost 6 bases at V and 5 bases at J; junction bases unmatched: 11. CDR1 is MNHEY and CDR2 is SMNVEV in the germline V gene (reference sequence). There are 15 residues in the CDR3.

The V and J genes are TRBV20-1 and TRBJ2-7; TRBD1 agrees at 7 bases. This CDR3 comprises 15 residues. The junction had 15 bases not matched to a gene; V was cut back by 3 bases and J by 7 bases. Germline CDR1 and CDR2: DFQATT and SNEGSKA (reference sequence). CDR3 bases: TGCAGTGCTAGTTCCGGCAGGGGGATTGTCTGGGAGCAGTACTTC. Amino acid sequence: CSASSGRGIVWEQYF.

The J gene is TRBJ2-5, the V gene TRBV28; 7 positions agree with TRBD1. Germline CDR1 and CDR2: MDHEN and SYDVKM. The CDR3 length is 14 residues. J was trimmed by 4 bases and V by 6 bases; bases with no gene match: 8. The CDR3: CASSPGTDPETQYF. The CDR3 nucleotides read TGTGCCAGCAGCCCTGGGACAGATCCAGAGACCCAGTACTTC.

The chain links TRBV5-4 to TRBJ2-6; 10 nucleotides line up with TRBD1. In germline, CDR1 is SGHNT, CDR2 YYREEE (reference sequence). This CDR3 is built from 19 residues. Trimming cost V 0 bases and J 4 bases; bases outside gene matches: 10. CDR3 sequence reads: CASSLALRQGATGANVLTF. The CDR3 DNA sequence: TGTGCCAGCAGCTTGGCCCTCAGACAGGGGGCGACCGGGGCCAACGTCCTGACTTTC. Full variable domain (rest looked up from reference TRBV5-4 and TRBJ2-6): ETGVTQSPTHLIKTRGQQVTLRCSSQSGHNTVSWYQQALGQGPQFIFQYYREEENGRGNFPPRFSGLQFPNYSSELNVNALELDDSALYLCASSLALRQGATGANVLTFGAGSRLTVL.

V and J are TRBV24-1 and TRBJ1-4, with a tentative D call TRBD1 (5 bases). The CDR3 has 12 amino acids. Germline CDR1 KGHDR, CDR2 SFDVKD. V was pared by 4 bases and J by 8 bases, with 7 bases between. In DNA, the CDR3 is TGTGCCACCAGTGAGGAGGGGGAAAAACTGTTTTTT. Residues: CATSEEGEKLFF.

The genes are TRBV19 and TRBJ2-5; 8 nucleotides agree with TRBD2. Trimming removed 9 bases from V and 5 bases from J; junction bases left unmatched: 14. Per germline, CDR1 LNHDA and CDR2 SQIVND (reference sequence). The CDR3 totals 15 residues. The CDR3: CASAILAGGGETQYF. The CDR3 nucleotides are TGTGCCAGCGCTATCCTGGCGGGAGGAGGCGAGACCCAGTACTTC.

The V and J genes are TRBV11-2 and TRBJ1-1; D is perhaps TRBD1 (5 bases). The CDR3 consists of 17 residues. The germline V gene has CDR1 SGHAT and CDR2 FQNNGV. With 5 bases removed from V and 1 base from J, the gap between germline ends came to 20 bases. This chain's CDR3 is CASSIRAKGPSNTEAFF. The CDR3 DNA reads TGTGCCAGCAGCATAAGAGCGAAGGGGCCTTCGAACACTGAAGCTTTCTTT.

The chain has TRBV7-2 and TRBJ2-1; D ambiguous. The germline V gene has CDR1 SGHTA and CDR2 FQGNSA. V lost 0 bases, J lost 7 bases, and 13 bases lay in between. This CDR3 has 15 amino acids. The CDR3 protein is CASSLASLSGNEQFF. In DNA, the CDR3 is TGTGCCAGCAGCTTAGCTAGCCTTAGTGGAAATGAGCAGTTCTTC.

V gene TRBV24-1 combines with J gene TRBJ2-1, with D unresolved. The V and J ends lost 3 bases and 7 bases respectively, with 9 bases between them. The germline gives CDR1 KGHDR, CDR2 SFDVKD. The CDR3 contains 13 residues. The CDR3 DNA is TGTGCCACCAGTGATCCCAGGTTTAATGAGCAGTTCTTC. Residues: CATSDPRFNEQFF.

The V gene is TRBV7-2, the J gene TRBJ2-7; TRBD1 matches at 8 bases. CDR1 and CDR2 (germline): SGHTA, FQGNSA. Trimming at V came to 5 bases and at J to 0 bases, leaving 9 bases not matched to a gene. The CDR3 length is 16 residues. CDR3 nucleotide sequence: TGTGCCAGCAGCATGAGACAGGGGCCAAGCTCCTACGAGCAGTACTTC. Translating it yields CASSMRQGPSSYEQYF.

The chain carries TRBV9 and TRBJ2-7, with D uncertain. The CDR3 contains 12 residues. Trimming stripped 0 bases from V and 6 bases from J, with 7 bases between. Germline CDR1 and CDR2: SGDLS and YYNGEE. CDR3 nucleotide sequence: TGTGCCAGCAGCGTAGCCCACGGCGAGCAGTACTTC. This sequence encodes CASSVAHGEQYF.

The chain uses TRBV2 and TRBJ1-2, with D maybe TRBD1 (5 bases). Trimming cost V 0 bases and J 4 bases, with 12 bases left between them. The CDR3 extends over 15 amino acids. Germline V gene lookup returns CDR1 SNHLY and CDR2 FYNNEI. This CDR3 is CASSEAKGRAYGYTF. The CDR3 DNA follows: TGTGCCAGCAGTGAAGCGAAGGGGAGGGCCTATGGCTACACCTTC.

The chain employs TRBV3-1 (or the pseudogene TRBV3-2) and TRBJ1-6, with D possibly being TRBD1 (5 bases). The length of the CDR3 is 14 residues. Trimming pared 4 bases from V and 10 bases from J, leaving 14 bases between. The germline gives CDR1 LGHDT, CDR2 YNNKEL (reference sequence). CDR3 sequence reads: CASSPLGGKSPLHF. CDR3 nucleotide sequence: TGTGCCAGCAGCCCGCTCGGGGGTAAATCACCCCTCCACTTT.